The clone carrying this T cell receptor (beta chain) appeared a few times. The antigen remains unidentified. The length of the CDR3 is 13 residues. In germline, CDR1 is SEHNR, CDR2 FQNEAQ (reference sequence). The germline V and J ends were trimmed by 11 bases and 0 bases, with 11 bases remaining between them. This record comes from a study of beta chain features in type 1 diabetes. Broader study findings: Naive, central memory and regulatory TCRB repertoires appeared more similar among patients than healthy donors. In these data, an HLA type influence on TCRB rearrangement remained unresolved. Shortening that was moderate but significant affected the TCRB CDR3s of Type 1 diabetes patients in all four CD4+ subsets. More deletions and fewer insertions at VDJ junctions were found in patients with type 1 diabetes.

Reverse transcribing all isolated RNA meant expressed TCRB transcripts were sequenced. Only in-frame clones appear in the TCRdb table, and some are missing; sequencing was by immunoSEQ multiplex PCR. This repertoire shows a few hundred thousand clones, around 12% found once; its top ten account for 0.0085% to 0.012%. Purity of each sorted population was above 98%. The TCR sequence derives from a woman aged 18-29 years with type 1 diabetes. Sequencing was carried out using naive CD4+ T cells from blood. The rearrangement links TRBV7-9 to TRBJ1-3; D unclear. The CDR3 nucleotides are TGTGCCTCAGAGCAGGTCTCTGGAAACACCATATATTTT. Protein sequence: CASEQVSGNTIYF.